These T cell receptor beta chains were read from a single sample in a study of T-cell reconstitution after alpha-beta-depleted transplantation in children. Via MiXCR, TCRdb re-called the PCR reads, giving one row per CDR3 protein. Of hundreds of thousands of distinct CDR3 sequences in the sample, roughly 17% were seen once. The source was PBMCs from the stem cell graft donor, collected from the stem cell graft. The receptor set was obtained from a human donor who donated a stem cell graft to a child with acute myeloid leukemia. CDR3s include the opening cysteine and the closing phenylalanine or tryptophan. A D gene is named only where the DNA matches it firmly. Only some rows state a clone size, as once, few, many or a class for expanded clones.

D gene: TRBD2; clone size: few; V gene: TRBV11-2; J gene: TRBJ2-4; CDR3 protein: CASSLEFVVAGYKNIQYF; CDR3 DNA: TGTGCCAGCAGCTTAGAGTTTGTGGTAGCGGGATACAAAAACATTCAGTACTTC
D gene: .; clone size: .; V gene: TRBV19; J gene: TRBJ1-5; CDR3 protein: CASTPPGLQSRPQHF; CDR3 DNA: TGTGCCAGCACCCCTCCCGGGCTCCAATCGAGGCCCCAGCATTTT
D gene: .; clone size: .; V gene: TRBV7-2; J gene: TRBJ1-5; CDR3 protein: CASSPLVGLQQPQHF; CDR3 DNA: TGTGCCAGCAGCCCGCTTGTCGGGTTGCAGCAGCCCCAGCATTTT
D gene: TRBD1; clone size: .; V gene: TRBV24-1; J gene: TRBJ1-5; CDR3 protein: CATSGDRGGQPQHF; CDR3 DNA: TGTGCCACCAGTGGGGACAGGGGGGGACAGCCCCAGCATTTT
D gene: .; clone size: few; V gene: TRBV11-1; J gene: TRBJ2-5; CDR3 protein: CASSTDGQETQYF; CDR3 DNA: TGTGCCAGCAGCACGGATGGGCAAGAGACCCAGTACTTC
D gene: TRBD1; clone size: .; V gene: TRBV7-8; J gene: TRBJ2-1; CDR3 protein: CASSFRPRQGAIEQFF; CDR3 DNA: TGTGCCAGCAGCTTTAGGCCCCGACAGGGAGCAATTGAGCAGTTCTTC
D gene: TRBD1; clone size: many; V gene: TRBV9; J gene: TRBJ1-6; CDR3 protein: CASSVADRGLRNSPLHF; CDR3 DNA: TGTGCCAGCAGCGTAGCAGACAGGGGACTGCGTAATTCACCCCTCCACTTT
D gene: .; clone size: once; V gene: TRBV29-1; J gene: TRBJ2-3; CDR3 protein: CSAAPTGLSTDTQYF; CDR3 DNA: TGCAGCGCAGCCCCGACGGGGCTCAGCACAGATACGCAGTATTTT
D gene: .; clone size: few; V gene: TRBV18; J gene: TRBJ2-3; CDR3 protein: CASSPFWTQESTDTQYF; CDR3 DNA: TGTGCCAGCTCACCATTTTGGACACAGGAGAGCACAGATACGCAGTATTTT
D gene: .; clone size: .; V gene: TRBV6-5; J gene: TRBJ1-1; CDR3 protein: CASSYLGGPSTEAFF; CDR3 DNA: TGTGCCAGCAGTTACCTCGGGGGGCCCAGCACTGAAGCTTTCTTT
D gene: .; clone size: few; V gene: TRBV11-2; J gene: TRBJ2-3; CDR3 protein: CASSLDWATDTQYF; CDR3 DNA: TGTGCCAGCAGCCTCGATTGGGCCACAGATACGCAGTATTTT
D gene: TRBD1; clone size: many; V gene: TRBV20-1; J gene: TRBJ2-2; CDR3 protein: CSARRDRVNTGELFF; CDR3 DNA: TGCAGTGCCCGCCGGGACAGGGTGAACACCGGGGAGCTGTTTTTT
D gene: .; clone size: many; V gene: TRBV24-1; J gene: TRBJ2-1; CDR3 protein: CATSDPILNEQFF; CDR3 DNA: TGTGCCACCAGTGACCCTATCCTCAATGAGCAGTTCTTC
D gene: .; clone size: many; V gene: TRBV6-6; J gene: TRBJ1-2; CDR3 protein: CASGGTSYGYTF; CDR3 DNA: TGTGCCAGCGGAGGGACTTCTTATGGCTACACCTTC
D gene: .; clone size: many; V gene: TRBV11-2; J gene: TRBJ2-2; CDR3 protein: CASSSQGSGELFF; CDR3 DNA: TGTGCCAGCAGCTCACAGGGATCCGGGGAGCTGTTTTTT
D gene: .; clone size: few; V gene: TRBV28; J gene: TRBJ2-5; CDR3 protein: CATAGGGQETQYF; CDR3 DNA: TGTGCCACCGCCGGGGGCGGACAAGAGACCCAGTACTTC
D gene: TRBD2; clone size: few; V gene: TRBV20-1; J gene: TRBJ2-1; CDR3 protein: CSAILSGGAPGEQFF; CDR3 DNA: TGCAGTGCTATCCTTAGCGGGGGGGCCCCGGGTGAGCAGTTCTTC
D gene: TRBD1; clone size: many; V gene: TRBV20-1; J gene: TRBJ1-4; CDR3 protein: CSARVGTGVEKLFF; CDR3 DNA: TGCAGTGCTAGAGTTGGGACAGGGGTCGAAAAACTGTTTTTT
D gene: .; clone size: many; V gene: TRBV7-2; J gene: TRBJ1-2; CDR3 protein: CASRHTGYYGYTF; CDR3 DNA: TGTGCCAGCAGACATACAGGTTACTATGGCTACACCTTC
D gene: TRBD2; clone size: few; V gene: TRBV4-2; J gene: TRBJ2-1; CDR3 protein: CASSQRGEREQFF; CDR3 DNA: TGTGCCAGCAGCCAGCGGGGGGAAAGGGAGCAGTTCTTC
D gene: .; clone size: many; V gene: TRBV19; J gene: TRBJ2-1; CDR3 protein: CASSMGLEQFF; CDR3 DNA: TGTGCCAGTAGTATGGGACTTGAGCAGTTCTTC
D gene: TRBD2; clone size: few; V gene: TRBV12-3/TRBV12-4; J gene: TRBJ2-7; CDR3 protein: CASSFGTSGYEQYF; CDR3 DNA: TGTGCCAGCAGTTTTGGGACTAGCGGGTACGAGCAGTACTTC
D gene: TRBD1; clone size: many; V gene: TRBV20-1; J gene: TRBJ1-1; CDR3 protein: CSAKTTGTNTEAFF; CDR3 DNA: TGCAGTGCTAAAACGACAGGGACGAACACTGAAGCTTTCTTT
D gene: TRBD1; clone size: .; V gene: TRBV25-1; J gene: TRBJ2-7; CDR3 protein: CASSEGTGGVYEQYF; CDR3 DNA: TGTGCCAGCAGTGAAGGGACAGGGGGTGTCTACGAGCAGTACTTC
D gene: .; clone size: .; V gene: TRBV11-2; J gene: TRBJ2-1; CDR3 protein: CASSIIPPDTFGNEQFF; CDR3 DNA: TGTGCCAGCAGCATTATCCCTCCCGACACCTTTGGGAATGAGCAGTTCTTC
D gene: TRBD2; clone size: .; V gene: TRBV5-1; J gene: TRBJ2-3; CDR3 protein: CASSLVAGGFDTQYF; CDR3 DNA: TGCGCCAGCAGCTTGGTCGCGGGGGGATTTGATACGCAGTATTTT
D gene: TRBD2; clone size: .; V gene: TRBV5-6; J gene: TRBJ2-3; CDR3 protein: CASSLATSHSTDTQYF; CDR3 DNA: TGTGCCAGCAGCTTGGCGACTAGCCATAGCACAGATACGCAGTATTTT
D gene: .; clone size: .; V gene: TRBV7-8; J gene: TRBJ2-1; CDR3 protein: CASSRLTSSYNEQFF; CDR3 DNA: TGTGCCAGCAGCCGGCTGACTAGCTCCTACAATGAGCAGTTCTTC
D gene: .; clone size: .; V gene: TRBV29-1; J gene: TRBJ2-2; CDR3 protein: CSVGGVVTGELFF; CDR3 DNA: TGCAGCGTTGGAGGGGTTGTCACCGGGGAGCTGTTTTTT
D gene: .; clone size: few; V gene: TRBV7-2; J gene: TRBJ1-2; CDR3 protein: CASSLDSNPNYGYTF; CDR3 DNA: TGTGCCAGCAGCTTGGACAGCAACCCCAACTATGGCTACACCTTC
D gene: .; clone size: .; V gene: TRBV10-1; J gene: TRBJ2-1; CDR3 protein: CASRPGGSYNGQFF; CDR3 DNA: TGCGCCAGCAGACCCGGGGGCAGTTACAATGGGCAGTTCTTC
D gene: .; clone size: .; V gene: TRBV4-3; J gene: TRBJ2-7; CDR3 protein: CASSQEGTSSSYEQYF; CDR3 DNA: TGCGCCAGCAGCCAAGAGGGAACTTCGAGCTCCTACGAGCAGTACTTC
D gene: TRBD1; clone size: many; V gene: TRBV5-1; J gene: TRBJ1-1; CDR3 protein: CASSWAQGAKTEAFF; CDR3 DNA: TGCGCCAGCTCCTGGGCGCAGGGGGCTAAGACTGAAGCTTTCTTT
D gene: .; clone size: few; V gene: TRBV30; J gene: TRBJ2-1; CDR3 protein: CAWSVLQRPTYNEQFF; CDR3 DNA: TGTGCCTGGAGTGTACTGCAGCGGCCAACCTACAATGAGCAGTTCTTC
D gene: .; clone size: many; V gene: TRBV29-1; J gene: TRBJ1-4; CDR3 protein: CSVDQAQKLFF; CDR3 DNA: TGCAGCGTTGATCAGGCTCAAAAACTGTTTTTT
D gene: .; clone size: once; V gene: TRBV3-1; J gene: TRBJ2-7; CDR3 protein: CASSQAHDEQYF; CDR3 DNA: TGTGCCAGCAGCCAAGCTCACGACGAGCAGTACTTC
D gene: .; clone size: many; V gene: TRBV20-1; J gene: TRBJ2-5; CDR3 protein: CSARDREGVETQYF; CDR3 DNA: TGCAGTGCTAGAGATAGAGAAGGGGTGGAGACCCAGTACTTC
D gene: .; clone size: few; V gene: TRBV11-1; J gene: TRBJ2-7; CDR3 protein: CASSEYSVEQYF; CDR3 DNA: TGTGCCAGCAGCGAATACTCCGTGGAGCAGTACTTC
D gene: TRBD2; clone size: many; V gene: TRBV10-3; J gene: TRBJ2-3; CDR3 protein: CAISDPSGASTDTQYF; CDR3 DNA: TGTGCCATCAGTGACCCTAGCGGTGCTAGCACAGATACGCAGTATTTT
D gene: .; clone size: many; V gene: TRBV7-2; J gene: TRBJ2-3; CDR3 protein: CASSLSVGDSGRPADTQYF; CDR3 DNA: TGTGCCAGCAGCTTATCGGTCGGGGACTCAGGGCGGCCCGCAGATACGCAGTATTTT
D gene: .; clone size: many; V gene: TRBV5-1; J gene: TRBJ1-4; CDR3 protein: CASSLVVGEKLFF; CDR3 DNA: TGCGCCAGCAGCTTGGTAGTCGGCGAAAAACTGTTTTTT
D gene: .; clone size: many; V gene: TRBV5-1; J gene: TRBJ2-3; CDR3 protein: CASSLGAGRTDTQYF; CDR3 DNA: TGCGCCAGCAGCTTGGGGGCGGGACGCACAGATACGCAGTATTTT